This record covers a single T cell receptor beta chain. The target of this receptor is not known. Per-base quality was not reported, and no clone a single base away is much larger than it. The trim is 0 bases for V and 4 bases for J, with a gap of 12 bases between the germline ends. From the cysteine through the phenylalanine, the CDR3 covers 15 amino acids. Just the 45-base CDR3 DNA is kept, in frame starting at base 1. In the germline V gene (reference sequence), CDR1 corresponds to MNHEY and CDR2 to SMNVEV. This record comes from a study of blood T cell repertoires in COVID-19 (dated by TCRdb to the early 2020s). Context from the whole study: Samples covering the acute and convalescent phases of COVID-19 were provided by collaborators in the United States, Italy and Spain. Samples were obtained from the ongoing ImmuneRACE study (first 160 participants) and from over 1,000 subjects provided by 6 global collaborators. Deeply sampled blood TCRbeta repertoires from subjects exposed to, actively infected with, or recovered from COVID-19 were included in the dataset. A freely available public database, intended as a resource for researchers studying the immune response to SARS-CoV-2, is where the repertoires were released. Where available, HLA class I and class II types were taken from metadata supplied by the sample provider and were not determined by assay-based typing. Nearly every sample came with metadata listing a de-identified subject ID, COVID-19 status, age in years and sex. The prospective study material was composed of cDNA or gDNA derived from T cells, B-cell-depleted T cells, or PBMCs.

One collaborating source in Seattle enrolled patients during active infection and followed them longitudinally through the course of disease. Whole blood was collected in K2EDTA tubes by collaborating institutions according to the institutions' own protocols. Collaborator samples were shipped for TCRbeta analysis as frozen whole blood, isolated PBMCs, or DNA extracted from either sample type. The immunoSEQ Assay, a bias-controlled multiplex PCR, was used to amplify TCRbeta CDR3 regions from genomic DNA. The published analysis was carried out like this. Nucleated cell counts per sample were estimated from amplification of reference gene primers within the assay. To quantify the absolute abundance of each unique TCRbeta CDR3 rearrangement, sequence reads were collapsed and filtered. For each sample, productive Simpson clonality was calculated as the square root of Simpson's diversity index across productive rearrangements. TCRdb stores this immuneACCESS table with in-frame sequences only. Part of the clones is absent; in the studies checked, under half of the shortfall reflects unresolved V genes, and no reason is known for the rest. V, J and clone size derive from that table, while D and trimming were established from the DNA sequence. The sample table contains some 80,000 clones; only one count was recorded for roughly nine tenths of them. The ten largest clones capture about 2.5% of the sample.

Study-level results and caveats: The amount of clinical and demographic metadata varied by source and participant and was provided uncurated.

This TCR was sampled from a man between 45 and 60 years old with COVID-19, enrolled during active disease. The rearrangement joined TRBV27 to TRBJ1-1; tentative D gene TRBD1, with 6 bases matching. The sequencing sample was made of peripheral blood. The CDR3 corresponds to CASSLSWGPVTEAFF. The nucleotide sequence reads TGTGCCAGCAGTTTATCTTGGGGGCCGGTCACTGAAGCTTTCTTT.